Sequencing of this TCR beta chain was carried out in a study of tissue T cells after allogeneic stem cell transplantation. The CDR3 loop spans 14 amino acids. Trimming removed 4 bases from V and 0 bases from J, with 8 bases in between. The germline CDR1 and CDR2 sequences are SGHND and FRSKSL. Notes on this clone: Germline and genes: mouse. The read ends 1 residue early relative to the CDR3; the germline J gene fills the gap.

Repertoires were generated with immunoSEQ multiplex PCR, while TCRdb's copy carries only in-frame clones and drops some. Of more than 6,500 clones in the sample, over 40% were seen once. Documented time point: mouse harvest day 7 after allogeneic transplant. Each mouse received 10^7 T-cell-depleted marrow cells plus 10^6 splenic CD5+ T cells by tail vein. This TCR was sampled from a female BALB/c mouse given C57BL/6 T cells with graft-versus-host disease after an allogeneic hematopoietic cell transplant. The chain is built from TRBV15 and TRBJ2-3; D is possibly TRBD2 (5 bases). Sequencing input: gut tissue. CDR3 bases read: TGTGCCAGCAGTTCTGGGTCTAGTGCAGAAACGCTGTAT. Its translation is CASSSGSSAETLY. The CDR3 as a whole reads CASSSGSSAETLYF.